The entry below gives a single T cell receptor beta chain sequence along with its context. These data originate in a study of blood T cell repertoires in COVID-19. In the study overall: The United States, Italy and Spain were the sources of the acute and convalescent COVID-19 samples. In each case, the material was cDNA or gDNA derived from T cells, B-cell-depleted T cells, or PBMCs.

In the original processing: Amplifying reference gene primers gave estimates of nucleated cell counts. The repertoire was sequenced with immunoSEQ multiplex PCR; TCRdb's copy has only in-frame clones and lacks some. V, J and clone size are those of that table, while D and trimming were read from the DNA. The sample holds 300,000 to 450,000 clones, around 87% seen once. This TCR came from a human donor in a cohort sampled during active COVID-19. The material sequenced was peripheral blood.

The DNA for the CDR3 is TGTGCCAGCAGCTTAAGGGACAGGGGCCTGGGAGATCAGCCCCAGCATTTT. Translation gives CASSLRDRGLGDQPQHF. The chain couples TRBV7-8 to TRBJ1-5; 10 bases match TRBD1. In germline, CDR1 is SGHVS, CDR2 FQNEAQ. The CDR3 has 17 amino acids. V gave up 2 bases and J gave up 5 bases; unmatched junction bases: 9.